This T cell receptor (beta chain) appears in the sequencing data of a study of blood T cell repertoires in COVID-19. On the study more broadly: Acute and convalescent COVID-19 specimens originated in the United States, Italy and Spain.

Sequenced by immunoSEQ multiplex PCR; TCRdb stores in-frame clones only, minus some. The sample carries some 73,000 clones, almost 85% recorded once. V dropped 6 bases and J dropped 6 bases, with 15 bases sitting between them. The germline V gene has CDR1 MNHNY and CDR2 SVGAGI (reference sequence). The CDR3 covers 15 residues. Seattle cases were enrolled at active infection and followed longitudinally. The material sequenced was peripheral blood. This receptor was identified in a man aged 45-60 years with COVID-19, enrolled during active disease. The gene calls are TRBV6-6 and TRBJ1-6; D might be TRBD1 (5 bases). CDR3 sequence reads: CASREPGNINSPLHF. The CDR3 DNA reads as TGTGCCAGCAGGGAACCAGGGAATATTAATTCACCCCTCCACTTT.